Below, one T cell receptor (beta chain) is given with its context. The data were obtained in a study of T-cell reconstitution after alpha-beta-depleted transplantation in children. Researchers prepared the TCRbeta library using unique molecular identifiers, the study reports. TCRdb passed the PCR reads through MiXCR, listing each CDR3 protein once. The table lists around 360,000 distinct CDR3 sequences, 9% to 12% of them singletons. The CDR3 is made up of 15 amino acids. Germline CDR1 is SEHNR and CDR2 is FQNEAQ (reference sequence). The V and J ends lost 2 bases and 9 bases, in that order; junction bases with no gene match: 9.

Material: PBMCs from the stem cell graft donor, obtained from the stem cell graft. The TCR originated in a human donor who donated a stem cell graft to a child with acute lymphoblastic leukemia. The chain joins TRBV7-9 to TRBJ2-1, with 8 bases that match TRBD2. CDR3 region: CASSLTAGDLSEQFF. DNA of the CDR3: TGTGCCAGCAGCTTAACAGCGGGAGACTTGAGTGAGCAGTTCTTC.